The clone carrying this T cell receptor beta chain came up a few times. This entry is derived from a study of control samples from healthy donors and cancer patients. Some clones are missing from TCRdb's copy, which holds only in-frame ones; the method was immunoSEQ multiplex PCR. Altogether 130,000 to 150,000 clones are present, roughly 89% being singletons, with the ten largest covering just under 5%. The receptor comes from a man younger than 45 in good health. The specimen was blood.

The CDR3 sequence is CASSWEVGGTGDSYEQYF. As DNA, the CDR3 is TGTGCCAGCAGCTGGGAGGTAGGGGGGACAGGTGACTCCTACGAGCAGTACTTC. V is TRBV5-6 and J is TRBJ2-7, with 8 bases aligning to TRBD1. Unmatched junction bases numbered 14, after V lost 3 bases and J lost 0 bases. Germline V gene lookup returns CDR1 SGHDT and CDR2 YYEEEE. This CDR3 has 18 amino acids.